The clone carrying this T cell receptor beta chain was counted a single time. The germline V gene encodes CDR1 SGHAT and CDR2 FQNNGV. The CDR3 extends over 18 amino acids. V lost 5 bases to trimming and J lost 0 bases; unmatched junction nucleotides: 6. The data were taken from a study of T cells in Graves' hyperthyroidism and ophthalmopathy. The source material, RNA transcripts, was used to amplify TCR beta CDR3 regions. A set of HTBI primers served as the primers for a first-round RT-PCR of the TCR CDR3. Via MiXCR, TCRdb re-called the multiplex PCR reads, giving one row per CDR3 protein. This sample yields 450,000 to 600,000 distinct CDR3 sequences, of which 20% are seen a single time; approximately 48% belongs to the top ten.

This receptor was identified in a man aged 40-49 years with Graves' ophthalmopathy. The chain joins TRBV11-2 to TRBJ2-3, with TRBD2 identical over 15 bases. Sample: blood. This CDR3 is CASSPGLAGGRSTDTQYF. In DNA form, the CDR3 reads TGTGCCAGCAGCCCGGGACTAGCGGGGGGACGAAGCACAGATACGCAGTATTTT.